This TCR beta chain was sequenced in a study of blood T cell repertoires in COVID-19. The repertoire was sequenced with immunoSEQ multiplex PCR; TCRdb's copy has only in-frame clones and lacks some. The sample contains more than 300,000 clones, approximately 91% of which appear only once. CDR3 length equals 15 residues. Trimming took off 8 bases at V and 0 bases at J, with 14 bases between the two ends. In germline, CDR1 is SEHNR, CDR2 FQNEAQ (reference sequence). The TCR was taken from a woman aged 30 to 39 who had been exposed to COVID-19. The V and J genes are TRBV7-9 and TRBJ1-3; D is possibly TRBD1 (6 bases). Source material: PBMCs or T cells enriched from blood (not recorded which). CDR3 sequence: CASGGQRSSGNTIYF. Here the CDR3 DNA reads TGTGCCAGCGGCGGACAGCGAAGCTCTGGAAACACCATATATTTT.